The clone carrying this T cell receptor (beta chain) was counted many times. Its antigen is undetermined. The sample belongs to a study of response to subunit inactivated influenza vaccine. Germline CDR1 SGHKS, CDR2 YYEKEE (reference sequence). The germline V and J ends were trimmed by 0 bases and 4 bases, with 19 bases remaining between them. CDR3 size: 17 residues. Study outcomes and limitations: Each seasonal influenza vaccination recruits few new T cells, the authors suggested.

TCRdb reprocessed the RT-PCR reads via MiXCR and lists one record per CDR3 protein. Among around 570,000 distinct CDR3 sequences listed, less than 8% were seen once. V usage is TRBV5-5 and J usage is TRBJ1-1, with D possibly being TRBD1 (5 bases). This clonotype originated in a man aged 50 to 69 who received an inactivated influenza vaccine. Sequencing used PBMCs from blood, obtained 23 months after vaccination. As DNA, the CDR3 is TGTGCCAGCAGCTTGGATGCGCAGGGTGGGGTGAGCACTGAAGCTTTCTTT. Protein sequence: CASSLDAQGGVSTEAFF.